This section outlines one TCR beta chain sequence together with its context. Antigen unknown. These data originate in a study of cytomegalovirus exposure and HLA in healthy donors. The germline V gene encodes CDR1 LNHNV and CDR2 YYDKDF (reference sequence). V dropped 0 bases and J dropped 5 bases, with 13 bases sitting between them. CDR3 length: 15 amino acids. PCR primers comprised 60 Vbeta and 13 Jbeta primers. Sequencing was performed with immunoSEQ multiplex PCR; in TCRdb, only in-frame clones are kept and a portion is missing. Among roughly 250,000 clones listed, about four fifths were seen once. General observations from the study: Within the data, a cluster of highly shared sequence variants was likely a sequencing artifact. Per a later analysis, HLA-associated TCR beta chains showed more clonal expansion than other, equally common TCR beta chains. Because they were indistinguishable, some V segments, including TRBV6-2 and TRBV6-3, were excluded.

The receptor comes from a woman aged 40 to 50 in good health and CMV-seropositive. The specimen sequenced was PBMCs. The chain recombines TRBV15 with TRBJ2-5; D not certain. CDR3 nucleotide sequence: TGTGCCACCAGCAGAGATCTGAAGAGGCTGGAGACCCAGTACTTC. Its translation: CATSRDLKRLETQYF.